Sequencing of this T cell receptor beta chain was carried out in a study of metastatic and nonmetastatic thyroid tumors. Germline CDR1 reads MNHNS; CDR2 reads SASEGT. CDR3 length: 15 amino acids. Trimming shortened V by 7 bases and J by 4 bases, and 19 bases separated the two germline ends. MiXCR re-clonotyped the PCR reads for TCRdb. The table includes about 40,000 clones, about 10% detected once. This clone was seen repeatedly, ten times or more. The entire patient cohort was treatment-naive prior to thyroid surgery. The sample taken for sequencing was blood. The TCR was taken from a female donor with papillary thyroid cancer or a benign thyroid nodule (not recorded which). Some clones in this sample may be carry-over from other donors' samples. The V and J genes are TRBV6-1 and TRBJ1-2, with D maybe TRBD1 (6 bases). The CDR3 spells CASKQTSGETYGYTF. In nucleotides, the CDR3 is TGTGCCAGCAAACAAACCTCAGGGGAAACCTATGGCTACACCTTC.